The 14 T cell receptor beta chains given below trace back to one sample, sequenced in a study of cytomegalovirus exposure and HLA in healthy donors (dated by TCRdb to 2017 to 2019). Receptors were amplified or captured by the immunoSEQ multiplex PCR assay. Imported from immuneACCESS, the table was reduced by TCRdb to in-frame sequences with V and J called. These copies leave out some clones; in studies compared against another copy, an unresolved V gene accounts for under half, and the cause of the remainder is not known. This sample lists approximately 62,000 clones; roughly nine tenths were detected once. The ten biggest clones cover 1% to 1.5% of the sample. The material sequenced was PBMCs. The receptors shown here come from a woman aged 18 to 35 in good health and CMV-seronegative.

The J gene is TRBJ1-2, the V gene TRBV5-1; possibly TRBD1 for D (5 bases). V was trimmed by 4 bases and J by 2 bases, leaving 15 bases between them. The length of the CDR3 is 15 residues. The germline V gene encodes CDR1 SGHRS and CDR2 YFSETQ. CDR3 DNA: TGCGCCAGCAGCCCCTACAATGACAGAAACTATGGCTACACCTTC. The encoded protein is CASSPYNDRNYGYTF.

The chain has TRBV7-3 and TRBJ2-2, with D unclear. This CDR3 spans 15 amino acids. The V gene's germline CDR1 is SGHTA and CDR2 FQGTGA. V was pared by 2 bases and J by 4 bases, with 11 bases between. The CDR3 region is CASSLLAVGTGELFF. CDR3 sequence (DNA): TGTGCCAGCAGCTTATTAGCCGTGGGCACCGGGGAGCTGTTTTTT.

The chain employs TRBV6-6 and TRBJ2-2; a possible D gene is TRBD1 (6 bases). Germline CDR1 and CDR2: MNHNY and SVGAGI (reference sequence). The ends were cut back, 4 bases at V and 9 bases at J, with 15 bases in the middle. The CDR3 has 14 residues. CDR3: CASSLLQGPWELFF. The CDR3 region has the DNA TGTGCCAGCAGTTTGCTACAGGGCCCGTGGGAGCTGTTTTTT.

Written as DNA, the CDR3 is TGTGCCAGCAGCGCCTCGGAAGGGGGAAATAGCAATCAGCCCCAGCATTTT. Protein sequence: CASSASEGGNSNQPQHF. The chain has TRBV5-6 and TRBJ1-5, with D possibly being TRBD1 (6 bases). This CDR3 region has 17 residues. Germline V lookup: CDR1 SGHDT, CDR2 YYEEEE. Trimming took off 4 bases at V and 0 bases at J, with 17 bases between the two ends.

The chain couples TRBV27 to TRBJ1-2, with 7 bases aligning to TRBD1. Germline CDR1 and CDR2: MNHEY and SMNVEV (reference sequence). V trimming: 5 bases; J trimming: 4 bases; junction bases outside the gene matches: 10. The CDR3 is 15 residues long. The CDR3 sequence: CASSPGIRTGYGYTF. CDR3 in DNA: TGTGCCAGCAGTCCGGGAATTAGGACAGGCTATGGCTACACCTTC.

The V and J genes are TRBV25-1 and TRBJ2-2; the D is unclear. The CDR3 length is 15 residues. Germline loops: CDR1 MGHDK, CDR2 SYGVNS. V dropped 6 bases and J dropped 3 bases, with 14 bases sitting between them. CDR3 loop: CASSPSKLDTGELFF. CDR3 coding DNA: TGTGCCAGCAGCCCCTCGAAGCTCGACACCGGGGAGCTGTTTTTT.

V gene TRBV6-1 combines with J gene TRBJ2-2, with TRBD1 as a possible D gene (6 bases). In germline, CDR1 is MNHNS, CDR2 SASEGT. The CDR3 has 16 residues. The V gene lost 2 bases and the J gene lost 3 bases, with 13 bases spanning the gap. DNA for the CDR3: TGTGCCAGCAGTGAACATGGACAGCGCTACACCGGGGAGCTGTTTTTT. Protein sequence: CASSEHGQRYTGELFF.

J is TRBJ2-3 and V is TRBV29-1; a possible D gene is TRBD1 (7 bases). V gave up 7 bases and J gave up 3 bases, with 26 bases separating them. There are 17 residues in the CDR3. Germline lookup yields CDR1 SQVTM and CDR2 ANQGSEA. The CDR3 spells CSGQGGPREKRTDTQYF. CDR3 nucleotide sequence: TGCAGCGGGCAGGGGGGTCCCCGAGAAAAGAGAACAGATACGCAGTATTTT.

The chain recombines TRBV2 with TRBJ2-2, with 8 bases identical to TRBD2. V was clipped by 5 bases and J by 3 bases; unmatched bases: 11. Germline V gene sequence: CDR1 SNHLY, CDR2 FYNNEI. CDR3 length equals 17 residues. CDR3 sequence reads: CASSFTRRGADTGELFF. The CDR3 nucleotides read TGTGCCAGCAGTTTTACCCGGCGGGGGGCCGACACCGGGGAGCTGTTTTTT.

The rearrangement links TRBV4-3 to TRBJ1-4, with D possibly TRBD1 on 5 matching bases. The V end lost 5 bases, the J end lost 0 bases, and 10 bases lay between the germline ends. Germline CDR1 LGHNA, CDR2 YSLEER. CDR3 length equals 15 residues. The CDR3 DNA reads TGCGCCAGCAGCAGCGGGGGGGCAACTAATGAAAAACTGTTTTTT. This codes for CASSSGGATNEKLFF.

J is TRBJ1-2 and V is TRBV5-6; tentatively, D is TRBD1 (5 bases). CDR1 is SGHDT and CDR2 is YYEEEE in the germline V gene. Trimming took off 4 bases at V and 5 bases at J, with 6 bases between the two ends. This CDR3 comprises 11 residues. CDR3 nucleotide sequence: TGTGCCAGCAGCGCAGGGTATGGCTACACCTTC. Translated, it gives CASSAGYGYTF.

The chain is built from TRBV27 and TRBJ2-2, with D possibly TRBD2 on 6 matching bases. V lost 6 bases and J 6 bases, leaving 14 bases between the germline ends. Germline V gene sequence: CDR1 MNHEY, CDR2 SMNVEV (reference sequence). The CDR3 contains 14 residues. This CDR3 is CASRRGGEAGELFF. In nucleotides, the CDR3 is TGTGCCAGCAGAAGGGGAGGCGAGGCCGGGGAGCTGTTTTTT.

This clone was detected only a few times. V gene TRBV2 combines with J gene TRBJ1-1, with D maybe TRBD1 (5 bases). Germline-derived CDR1 and CDR2 are SNHLY and FYNNEI. The CDR3 length is 14 residues. V was shortened by 5 bases and J by 4 bases, with 14 bases between the two germline ends. CDR3: CASSLGGGSTEAFF. The CDR3 nucleotides read TGTGCCAGCAGTCTTGGGGGGGGTTCCACTGAAGCTTTCTTT.

This chain links TRBV18 with TRBJ2-5; D is perhaps TRBD2 (7 bases). V gave up 2 bases and J gave up 0 bases, with 16 bases separating them. The CDR3 extends over 17 amino acids. The germline V gene encodes CDR1 KGHSH and CDR2 LQKENI. CDR3 nucleotide sequence: TGTGCCAGCTCACCAACGGGGGGCCCTGCCTACCAAGAGACCCAGTACTTC. This codes for CASSPTGGPAYQETQYF.